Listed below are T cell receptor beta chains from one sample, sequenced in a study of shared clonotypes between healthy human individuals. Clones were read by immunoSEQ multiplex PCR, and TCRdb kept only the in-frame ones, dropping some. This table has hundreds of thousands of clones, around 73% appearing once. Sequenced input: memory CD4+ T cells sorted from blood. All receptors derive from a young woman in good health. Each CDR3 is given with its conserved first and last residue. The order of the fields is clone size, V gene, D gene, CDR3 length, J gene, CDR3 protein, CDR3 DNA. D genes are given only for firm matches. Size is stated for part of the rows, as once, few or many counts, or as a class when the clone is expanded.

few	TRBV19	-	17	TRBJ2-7	CASSIRASGVGSYEQYF	TGTGCCAGTAGTATAAGGGCGTCCGGAGTTGGATCCTACGAGCAGTACTTC
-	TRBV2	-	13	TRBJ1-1	CASGQDSFTEAFF	TGTGCCAGCGGTCAGGACAGCTTCACTGAAGCTTTCTTT
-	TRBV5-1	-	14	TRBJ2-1	CASSWGSTGIHPFF	TGCGCCAGCAGCTGGGGAAGTACCGGGATTCATCCGTTCTTC
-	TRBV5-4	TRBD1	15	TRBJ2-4	CASSFGQGARNIQYF	TGTGCCAGCAGCTTTGGACAGGGGGCGCGAAACATTCAGTACTTC
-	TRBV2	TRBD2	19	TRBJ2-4	CASRRLLAGGPYAKNIQYF	TGTGCCAGCAGACGCTTACTAGCGGGAGGGCCCTACGCCAAAAACATTCAGTACTTC
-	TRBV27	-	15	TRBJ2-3	CASSFGQWGTDTQYF	TGTGCCAGCAGTTTTGGGCAGTGGGGCACAGATACGCAGTATTTT
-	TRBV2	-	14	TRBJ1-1	CASSWTGGDTEAFF	TGTGCCAGCAGCTGGACGGGGGGGGACACTGAAGCTTTCTTT
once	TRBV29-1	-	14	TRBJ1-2	CSVSSWGFDYGYTF	TGCAGCGTTTCATCATGGGGATTCGACTATGGCTACACCTTC
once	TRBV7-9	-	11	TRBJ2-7	CASSHGPGQYF	TGTGCCAGCAGCCACGGTCCTGGGCAGTACTTC
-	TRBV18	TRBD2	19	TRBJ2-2	CASSPGLAGNVMYTGELFF	TGTGCCAGCTCACCAGGACTAGCGGGCAACGTTATGTACACCGGGGAGCTGTTTTTT
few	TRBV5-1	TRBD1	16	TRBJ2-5	CASSWNRGPSQETQYF	TGCGCCAGCAGCTGGAACAGGGGGCCATCCCAAGAGACCCAGTACTTC
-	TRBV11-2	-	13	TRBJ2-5	CASSLGGRETQYF	TGTGCCAGCAGCTTAGGGGGGCGAGAGACCCAGTACTTC
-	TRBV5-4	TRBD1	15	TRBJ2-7	CASSSRQGANYEQYF	TGTGCCAGCAGCTCCCGACAGGGGGCTAACTACGAGCAGTACTTC
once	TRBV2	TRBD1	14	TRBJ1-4	CASRGGTGSEKLFF	TGTGCCAGCAGGGGAGGGACAGGGAGTGAAAAACTGTTTTTT
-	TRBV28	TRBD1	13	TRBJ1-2	CASSGRQGYGYTF	TGTGCCAGCAGTGGCCGACAGGGCTATGGCTACACCTTC
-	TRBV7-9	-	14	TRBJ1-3	CASSPGSSGNTIYF	TGTGCCAGCAGCCCAGGTAGCTCTGGAAACACCATATATTTT
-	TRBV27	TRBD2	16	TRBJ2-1	CASSLSGTSERGEQFF	TGTGCCAGCAGTTTAAGCGGGACTAGCGAGAGGGGTGAGCAGTTCTTC
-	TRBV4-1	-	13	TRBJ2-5	CASSHQAQETQYF	TGCGCCAGCAGCCACCAGGCACAAGAGACCCAGTACTTC
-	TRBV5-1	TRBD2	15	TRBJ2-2	CASSLISGATGELFF	TGCGCCAGCAGCTTGATCAGCGGGGCCACCGGGGAGCTGTTTTTT
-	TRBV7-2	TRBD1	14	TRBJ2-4	CASADREAKNIQYF	TGTGCCAGCGCAGACAGGGAAGCCAAAAACATTCAGTACTTC
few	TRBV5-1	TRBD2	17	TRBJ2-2	CASSLGLAGDGTGELFF	TGCGCCAGCAGCTTGGGATTAGCGGGAGATGGCACCGGGGAGCTGTTTTTT
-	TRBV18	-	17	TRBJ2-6	CASSPGTGSSGANVLTF	TGTGCCAGCTCACCGGGAACAGGGTCTTCTGGGGCCAACGTCCTGACTTTC
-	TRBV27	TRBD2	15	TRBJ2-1	CASRRTSGNLNEQFF	TGTGCCAGCAGACGGACTAGCGGGAATTTGAATGAGCAGTTCTTC
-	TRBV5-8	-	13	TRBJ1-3	CASSLWRGNTIYF	TGTGCCAGCAGCTTGTGGAGGGGAAACACCATATATTTT
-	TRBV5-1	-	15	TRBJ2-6	CASRNGSSGANVLTF	TGCGCCAGCAGGAACGGAAGCTCTGGGGCCAACGTCCTGACTTTC
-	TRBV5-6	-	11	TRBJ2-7	CASSIEGEQYF	TGTGCCAGCAGCATCGAGGGCGAGCAGTACTTC
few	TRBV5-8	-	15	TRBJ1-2	CASSLLRTESYGYTF	TGTGCCAGCAGCTTGCTCCGGACAGAAAGTTATGGCTACACCTTC
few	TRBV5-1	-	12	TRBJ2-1	CASSSFDNEQFF	TGCGCCAGCAGCTCCTTCGACAATGAGCAGTTCTTC
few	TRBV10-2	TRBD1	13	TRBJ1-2	CASSERGQGRYTF	TGCGCCAGCAGTGAGAGGGGACAGGGGCGCTACACCTTC
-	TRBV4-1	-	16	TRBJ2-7	CASSHSSHSGAYEQYF	TGCGCCAGCAGCCACTCGTCACACTCGGGCGCCTACGAGCAGTACTTC
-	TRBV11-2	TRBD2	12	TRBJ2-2	CASSLGGRWMFF	TGTGCCAGCAGCTTAGGCGGGAGGTGGATGTTTTTT
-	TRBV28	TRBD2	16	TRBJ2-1	CATLGGGTSGGNEQFF	TGTGCCACCTTGGGAGGGGGGACTAGCGGAGGCAATGAGCAGTTCTTC
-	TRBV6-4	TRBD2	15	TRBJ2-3	CASSEASGETDTQYF	TGTGCCAGCAGCGAGGCTAGCGGGGAAACAGATACGCAGTATTTT
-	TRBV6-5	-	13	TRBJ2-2	CASSLRLTGELFF	TGTGCCAGCAGCCTTCGGTTGACCGGGGAGCTGTTTTTT
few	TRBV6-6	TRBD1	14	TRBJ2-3	CASNIGQDTDTQYF	TGTGCCAGCAACATCGGACAGGACACAGATACGCAGTATTTT
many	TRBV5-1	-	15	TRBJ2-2	CASSFPEMSGGELFF	TGCGCCAGCAGCTTCCCCGAAATGTCCGGCGGGGAGCTGTTTTTT
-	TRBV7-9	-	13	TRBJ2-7	CASSLEGRGEQYF	TGTGCCAGCAGCTTAGAAGGCAGAGGGGAGCAGTACTTC
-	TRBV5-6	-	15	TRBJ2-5	CASSLFPEVIETQYF	TGTGCCAGCAGCTTGTTTCCGGAGGTAATAGAGACCCAGTACTTC
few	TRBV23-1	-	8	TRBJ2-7	CASSEQYF	TGCGCCAGCTCCGAGCAGTACTTC
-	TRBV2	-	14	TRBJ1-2	CASDAGTANYGYTF	TGTGCCAGCGACGCAGGCACTGCTAACTATGGCTACACCTTC
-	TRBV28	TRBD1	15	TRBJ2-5	CASRDDRGPIETQYF	TGTGCCAGCAGGGATGACAGGGGGCCGATTGAGACCCAGTACTTC
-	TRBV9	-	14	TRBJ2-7	CASSVQGSSYEQYF	TGTGCCAGCAGCGTCCAGGGGTCCTCCTACGAGCAGTACTTC
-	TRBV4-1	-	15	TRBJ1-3	CASSRQLSSGNTIYF	TGCGCCAGCAGCCGGCAGTTGAGCTCTGGAAACACCATATATTTT
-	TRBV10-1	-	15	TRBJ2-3	CASSDYVTSTDTQYF	TGCGCCAGCAGTGATTACGTAACTAGCACAGATACGCAGTATTTT
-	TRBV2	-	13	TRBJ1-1	CASSPDKAIEAFF	TGTGCCAGCAGTCCGGACAAGGCCATTGAAGCTTTCTTT
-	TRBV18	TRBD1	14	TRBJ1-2	CASSETDRAYGYTF	TGTGCCAGCTCGGAGACGGACAGGGCCTATGGCTACACCTTC
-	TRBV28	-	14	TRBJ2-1	CASSTPGLYNEQFF	TGTGCCAGCAGCACCCCGGGACTGTACAATGAGCAGTTCTTC
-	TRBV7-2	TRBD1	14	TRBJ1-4	CASSGGQGDRKLFF	TGTGCCAGCAGCGGGGGACAGGGGGATCGGAAACTGTTTTTT
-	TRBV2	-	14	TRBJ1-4	CASSRTTTDEKLFF	TGTGCCAGCAGCCGTACTACAACTGATGAAAAACTGTTTTTT
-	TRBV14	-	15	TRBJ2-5	CASSQDVGGGETQYF	TGTGCCAGCAGCCAAGATGTAGGGGGGGGAGAGACCCAGTACTTC
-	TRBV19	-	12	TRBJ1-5	CASSGDGQPQHF	TGTGCCAGTAGTGGTGACGGTCAGCCCCAGCATTTT
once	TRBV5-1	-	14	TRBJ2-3	CASSLFERGDTQYF	TGCGCCAGCAGCTTGTTTGAACGCGGGGATACGCAGTATTTT
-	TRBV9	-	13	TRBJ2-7	CASSVRGEDEQYF	TGTGCCAGCAGCGTCAGGGGTGAGGACGAGCAGTACTTC
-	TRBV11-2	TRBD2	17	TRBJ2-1	CASSLSGTSGAYNEQFF	TGTGCCAGCAGCCTAAGTGGGACTAGCGGAGCCTACAATGAGCAGTTCTTC
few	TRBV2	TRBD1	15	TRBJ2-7	CASSVQGLLTYEQYF	TGTGCCAGCAGCGTACAGGGGTTACTAACCTACGAGCAGTACTTC
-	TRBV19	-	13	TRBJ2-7	CASSRNNRDEQYF	TGTGCCAGTAGTCGAAATAACAGGGACGAGCAGTACTTC
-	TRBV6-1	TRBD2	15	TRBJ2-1	CASSELSGSYNEQFF	TGTGCCAGCAGTGAACTAAGCGGGAGTTACAATGAGCAGTTCTTC
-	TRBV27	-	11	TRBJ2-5	CATSWGAGQYF	TGTGCCACTTCTTGGGGGGCGGGGCAGTACTTC
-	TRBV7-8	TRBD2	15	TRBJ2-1	CASSLVREGMGEQFF	TGTGCCAGCAGCTTAGTTCGGGAGGGAATGGGTGAGCAGTTCTTC
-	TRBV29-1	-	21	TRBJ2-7	CSVEPGRTRIRRNSSSYEQYF	TGCAGCGTTGAACCTGGTCGAACTAGAATCCGCCGAAACTCTAGCTCCTACGAGCAGTACTTC